This T cell receptor beta chain comes out of a study of T-cell memory formation after mild COVID-19. Study-wide results and caveats: Some clones that responded turned up in pre-infection memory, which suggests that cross-reactive memory joined in. Balance between CD4 and CD8 was seen in clones contracting day 15 to 85, and a CD4+ lean was seen in later expanders.

This clonotype was picked up a small number of times. Its antigen is undetermined. Looked up from germline, CDR1 is MNHEY and CDR2 is SVGAGI. The J segment lost 4 bases and the V segment lost 2 bases, leaving 14 bases of the junction unmatched. CDR3 size: 18 residues. A 5'RACE reaction primed in the constant segment made cDNA libraries of TCR alpha and TCR beta, and these carried sample barcodes and UMIs. In TCRdb, the 5' RACE reads were re-called with MiXCR into one record per CDR3 protein. The sample shows about 200,000 distinct CDR3 sequences, around 8.8% of them seen only once. The chain employs TRBV6-5 and TRBJ1-1; TRBD1 agrees at 9 bases. Sequencing input: PBMCs or a T cell subset sorted from them (not recorded which). This sequence was found in a man aged 18-30 years who had mild COVID-19 (a few samples of this study predate the infection). Cell type and time point are not known. CDR3 protein: CASSYGFWGQGSSTEAFF. CDR3 sequence (DNA): TGTGCCAGCAGTTACGGGTTCTGGGGACAGGGATCGAGCACTGAAGCTTTCTTT.